These T cell receptor beta chains were read from a single sample in a study of Graves' ophthalmopathy and Graves' hyperthyroidism. A single record per CDR3 protein comes from TCRdb applying MiXCR to the multiplex PCR reads. The top ten hold roughly 10% of the sample, which has around 1.1 million distinct CDR3 sequences, 35% to 40% seen once. Sequencing used peripheral blood or thyroid tissue (not recorded which). All receptors come from an adult man with Graves' hyperthyroidism. The CDR3 runs from the conserved cysteine through the conserved F or W. The order of the fields is V gene, J gene, clone size, D gene, CDR3 protein, CDR3 DNA. A D gene is named only where the DNA matches it firmly. Clone size, where shown, is once, few, many, or a class for clones that have expanded.

v_call: TRBV29-1; j_call: TRBJ2-5; clone_size: -; d_call: TRBD2; cdr3_aa: CSVPSGRVLETQYF; cdr3_nt: TGCAGCGTTCCTAGCGGGAGGGTCCTCGAGACCCAGTACTTC
v_call: TRBV20-1; j_call: TRBJ2-6; clone_size: -; d_call: -; cdr3_aa: CSATGTGANVLTF; cdr3_nt: TGCAGTGCTACCGGGACAGGGGCCAACGTCCTGACTTTC
v_call: TRBV5-1; j_call: TRBJ1-4; clone_size: -; d_call: TRBD1; cdr3_aa: CTSSLVGTGGADEKLFF; cdr3_nt: TGCACCAGCAGCTTGGTGGGGACAGGGGGCGCGGATGAAAAACTGTTTTTT
v_call: TRBV5-1; j_call: TRBJ1-5; clone_size: many; d_call: -; cdr3_aa: CASSLEGASNQPQHF; cdr3_nt: TGCGCCAGCAGCTTGGAAGGGGCAAGCAATCAGCCCCAGCATTTT
v_call: TRBV7-8; j_call: TRBJ1-5; clone_size: many; d_call: -; cdr3_aa: CASSPSPQGIPHF; cdr3_nt: TGTGCCAGCAGCCCATCACCCCAGGGGATACCGCATTTT
v_call: TRBV25-1; j_call: TRBJ2-5; clone_size: many; d_call: -; cdr3_aa: CASSISGGETQYF; cdr3_nt: TGTGCCAGCAGTATTAGCGGTGGGGAGACCCAGTACTTC
v_call: TRBV7-2; j_call: TRBJ1-5; clone_size: many; d_call: -; cdr3_aa: CASSLVGGISNQPQHF; cdr3_nt: TGTGCCAGCAGCTTAGTGGGAGGGATTAGCAATCAGCCCCAGCATTTT
v_call: TRBV5-1; j_call: TRBJ1-1; clone_size: many; d_call: -; cdr3_aa: CASSWGPPTNTEAFF; cdr3_nt: TGCGCCAGCAGCTGGGGACCGCCGACGAACACTGAAGCTTTCTTT
v_call: TRBV9; j_call: TRBJ2-7; clone_size: -; d_call: TRBD1; cdr3_aa: CASRGDRVFEQYF; cdr3_nt: TGTGCCAGCAGGGGGGACAGGGTGTTCGAGCAGTACTTC
v_call: TRBV5-1; j_call: TRBJ2-7; clone_size: many; d_call: TRBD2; cdr3_aa: CASSRTSGSPPYEQYF; cdr3_nt: TGCGCCAGTTCCCGGACTAGCGGGAGTCCCCCCTACGAGCAGTACTTC
v_call: TRBV24-1; j_call: TRBJ1-1; clone_size: few; d_call: -; cdr3_aa: CATSDLWGSEAFF; cdr3_nt: TGTGCCACCAGTGATTTGTGGGGATCTGAAGCTTTCTTT
v_call: TRBV10-1; j_call: TRBJ2-7; clone_size: many; d_call: -; cdr3_aa: CASSESGRYEQYF; cdr3_nt: TGCGCCAGCAGTGAGTCGGGGCGCTACGAGCAGTACTTC
v_call: TRBV10-2; j_call: TRBJ1-1; clone_size: -; d_call: TRBD1; cdr3_aa: CASSSEGQGSGTEAFF; cdr3_nt: TGCGCCAGCAGTTCCGAGGGACAGGGATCGGGCACTGAAGCTTTCTTT
v_call: TRBV5-6; j_call: TRBJ2-2; clone_size: many; d_call: -; cdr3_aa: CASSLDTANTGELFF; cdr3_nt: TGTGCCAGCAGCCTTGACACCGCGAACACCGGGGAGCTGTTTTTT
v_call: TRBV5-1; j_call: TRBJ2-2; clone_size: -; d_call: -; cdr3_aa: CASSTRHEQKNTGELFF; cdr3_nt: TGCGCCAGCAGCACTCGACACGAGCAGAAAAACACCGGGGAGCTGTTTTTT
v_call: TRBV12-3/TRBV12-4; j_call: TRBJ1-6; clone_size: few; d_call: -; cdr3_aa: CASSLLGQGSDSPLHF; cdr3_nt: TGTGCCAGCAGTTTATTGGGGCAGGGGTCTGATTCACCCCTCCACTTT
v_call: TRBV20-1; j_call: TRBJ2-7; clone_size: many; d_call: -; cdr3_aa: CSARETSHSYEQYF; cdr3_nt: TGCAGTGCTAGAGAAACATCCCACTCCTACGAGCAGTACTTC
v_call: TRBV7-8; j_call: TRBJ1-4; clone_size: -; d_call: -; cdr3_aa: CASSLGPGHSSNEKLFF; cdr3_nt: TGTGCCAGCAGCTTAGGCCCGGGACACAGCTCAAATGAAAAACTGTTTTTT
v_call: TRBV24-1; j_call: TRBJ1-4; clone_size: many; d_call: -; cdr3_aa: CATSDQPGRPQREKLFF; cdr3_nt: TGTGCCACCAGTGATCAACCGGGTCGCCCCCAACGGGAAAAACTGTTTTTT
v_call: TRBV7-3; j_call: TRBJ1-5; clone_size: -; d_call: -; cdr3_aa: CASSLTGLRGNQPQHF; cdr3_nt: TGTGCCAGCAGCTTAACAGGGTTACGGGGCAATCAGCCCCAGCATTTT
v_call: TRBV7-9; j_call: TRBJ1-3; clone_size: many; d_call: -; cdr3_aa: CASTPWSGNTIYF; cdr3_nt: TGTGCCAGCACCCCCTGGTCTGGAAACACCATATATTTT
v_call: TRBV9; j_call: TRBJ2-2; clone_size: -; d_call: -; cdr3_aa: CASNLDTGELFF; cdr3_nt: TGTGCCAGCAACTTAGATACCGGGGAGCTGTTTTTT
v_call: TRBV2; j_call: TRBJ1-2; clone_size: many; d_call: -; cdr3_aa: CASSDIVEFYGYTF; cdr3_nt: TGTGCCAGCAGTGATATAGTCGAGTTCTATGGCTACACCTTC
v_call: TRBV6-5; j_call: TRBJ2-5; clone_size: -; d_call: -; cdr3_aa: CASSTEGQGTRAQYF; cdr3_nt: TGTGCCAGCAGTACCGAAGGACAGGGGACTAGGGCCCAGTACTTC
v_call: TRBV12-3/TRBV12-4; j_call: TRBJ1-5; clone_size: -; d_call: -; cdr3_aa: CASAIRSGQPQHF; cdr3_nt: TGTGCCAGCGCCATAAGATCCGGCCAGCCCCAGCATTTT
v_call: TRBV6-5; j_call: TRBJ2-7; clone_size: -; d_call: TRBD2; cdr3_aa: CASSLAGQGQYF; cdr3_nt: TGTGCCAGCAGCTTAGCGGGTCAGGGGCAGTACTTC
v_call: TRBV5-6; j_call: TRBJ1-5; clone_size: few; d_call: -; cdr3_aa: CASSFAGRGNQPQHF; cdr3_nt: TGTGCCAGCAGCTTCGCAGGGCGGGGCAATCAGCCCCAGCATTTT